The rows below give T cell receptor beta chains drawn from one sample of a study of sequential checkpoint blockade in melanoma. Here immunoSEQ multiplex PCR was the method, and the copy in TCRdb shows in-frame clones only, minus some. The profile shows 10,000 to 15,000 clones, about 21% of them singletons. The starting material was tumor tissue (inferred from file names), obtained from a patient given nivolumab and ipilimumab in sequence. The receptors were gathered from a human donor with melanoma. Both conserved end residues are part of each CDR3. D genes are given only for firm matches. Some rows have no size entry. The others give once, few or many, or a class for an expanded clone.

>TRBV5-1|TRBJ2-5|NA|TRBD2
TGCGCCAGCAGCCGGACTAGCGGGGGACAAGAGACCCAGTACTTC
CASSRTSGGQETQYF
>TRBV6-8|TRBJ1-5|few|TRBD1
TGTGCCAGCAGTGGGGCAGGGGGCTATCAGCCCCAGCATTTT
CASSGAGGYQPQHF
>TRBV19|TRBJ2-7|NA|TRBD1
TGTGCCAGTAGTCCTCCGAACAGGGGGCAGGCGTCCTACGAGCAGTACTTC
CASSPPNRGQASYEQYF
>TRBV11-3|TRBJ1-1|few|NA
TGTGCCAGCAGCTTCCTAGCCGGGTTCGAGGGAGGGGTTAACACTGAAGCTTTCTTT
CASSFLAGFEGGVNTEAFF
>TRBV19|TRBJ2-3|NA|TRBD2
TGTGCCAGTTCCCGTCCGGGACTAGCGGTCCTTAGCACAGATACGCAGTATTTT
CASSRPGLAVLSTDTQYF
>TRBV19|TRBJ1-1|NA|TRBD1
TGTGCCAGCGCCACAGGGGGGGAAACTGAAGCTTTCTTT
CASATGGETEAFF
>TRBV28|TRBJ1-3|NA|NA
TGTGCCAGCGGTTATACAGGGACTGGAAACACCATATATTTT
CASGYTGTGNTIYF
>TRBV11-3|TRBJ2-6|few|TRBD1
TGTGCCAGCAGTTACAGGGGCCGAATCTCTGGGGCCAACGTCCTGACTTTC
CASSYRGRISGANVLTF
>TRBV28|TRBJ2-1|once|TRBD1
TGTGCCAGCAGTTCCCCCGTAGGACAGGGGGCCTTGAGCTCCTACAATGAGCAGTTCTTC
CASSSPVGQGALSSYNEQFF
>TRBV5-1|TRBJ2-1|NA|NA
TGCGCCAGCAGCTTGAAGGATTACCCCAATGAGCAGTTCTTC
CASSLKDYPNEQFF
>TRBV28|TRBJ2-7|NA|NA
TGTGCCAGCAGTTTGGGCAGATCCTACGAGCAGTACTTC
CASSLGRSYEQYF
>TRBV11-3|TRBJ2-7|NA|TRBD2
TGTGCCAGCAGCACCTTCTCGGGGGGGCAGAACGAGCAGTACTTC
CASSTFSGGQNEQYF
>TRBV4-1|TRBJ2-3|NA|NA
TGCGCCAGCAGCCTCACTCCACGAGATACGCAGTATTTT
CASSLTPRDTQYF
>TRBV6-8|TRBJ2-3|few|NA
TGTGCCAGCAGTTACTCCCAGACAGATACGCAGTATTTT
CASSYSQTDTQYF
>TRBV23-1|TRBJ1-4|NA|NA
TGCGCCAGCAGTCAATCGACCAGGCTGGGGGAAAAACTGTTTTTT
CASSQSTRLGEKLFF
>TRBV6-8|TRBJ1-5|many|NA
TGTGCCAGCAGTTACCTAGCCGGGCAGCCCCAGCATTTT
CASSYLAGQPQHF
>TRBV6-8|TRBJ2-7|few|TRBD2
TGTGCCATCACCCGAAGCGGGGGGACAGTCTCCTACGAGCAGTACTTC
CAITRSGGTVSYEQYF
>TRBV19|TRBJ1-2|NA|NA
TGTGCCAGTAGTGCTTCCGGGACCAGCGGCTACACCTTC
CASSASGTSGYTF
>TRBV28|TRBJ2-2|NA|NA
TGTGCCAGCAGTTTTCCGCAGGGGTACACCGGGGAGCTGTTTTTT
CASSFPQGYTGELFF
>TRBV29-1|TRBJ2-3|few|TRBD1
TGCAGCGTTGAAGAGTACCGGGACAGGGGTGTGGGGAATACGCAGTATTTT
CSVEEYRDRGVGNTQYF